The present TCR beta chain was sequenced within a study of T cell repertoires in cytomegalovirus infection. TCRdb independently ran MiXCR on the reads; one entry per CDR3 protein. This table has under 200,000 distinct CDR3 sequences, 8.5% to 10% appearing once. Study findings and constraints: Dominating the ex vivo response were HLA-C-restricted CMV-specific TCR beta clonotypes.

This clonotype has a handful of counts. Its antigen remains unidentified. CDR1 MNHEY and CDR2 SVGEGT come from the germline V gene. V lost 6 bases and J 6 bases, leaving 20 bases between the germline ends. The CDR3 spans 15 residues. This clonotype originated in a human donor in good health (CMV status not recorded). Some clones in this sample may be carry-over from other donors' samples. The chain links TRBV6-2 or TRBV6-3 to TRBJ1-1; tentatively, D is TRBD1 (5 bases). Sequencing used PBMCs. The CDR3 nucleotides are TGTGCCAGCAGAAAAGTTGTGGTCCGGGGGGCTGAAGCTTTCTTT. Translating it yields CASRKVVVRGAEAFF.